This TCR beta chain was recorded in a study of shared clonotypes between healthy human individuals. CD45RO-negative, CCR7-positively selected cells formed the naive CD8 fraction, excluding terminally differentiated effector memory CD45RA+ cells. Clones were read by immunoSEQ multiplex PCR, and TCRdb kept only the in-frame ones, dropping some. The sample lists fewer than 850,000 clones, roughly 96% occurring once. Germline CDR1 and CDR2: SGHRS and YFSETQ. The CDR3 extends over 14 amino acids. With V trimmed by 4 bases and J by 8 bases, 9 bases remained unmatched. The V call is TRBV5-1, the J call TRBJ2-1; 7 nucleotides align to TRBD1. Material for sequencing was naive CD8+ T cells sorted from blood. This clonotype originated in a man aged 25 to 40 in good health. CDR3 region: CASSPRQGGYEQFF. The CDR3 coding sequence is TGCGCCAGCAGCCCGAGACAGGGTGGCTATGAGCAGTTCTTC.